Following are 7 T cell receptor beta chains from one sample sequenced in a study of response to subunit inactivated influenza vaccine. Using its own MiXCR run on the RT-PCR reads, TCRdb lists one record per CDR3 protein. This sample has hundreds of thousands of distinct CDR3 sequences, with 25% found just once. The sample in question was CD4+ T cells sorted from PBMCs, obtained less than 6 days after vaccination. These receptors all come from a man aged 45-60 years who received an inactivated influenza vaccine.

The V gene is TRBV20-1, the J gene TRBJ2-4; D may correspond to TRBD1 or TRBD2 (5 bases each). Germline loops: CDR1 DFQATT, CDR2 SNEGSKA (reference sequence). Trimming removed 7 bases at V and 0 bases at J, with 13 bases between. The CDR3 length is 14 residues. The CDR3 region has the DNA TGCAGTGGTGGGTTGGGGGTAGCCAAAAACATTCAGTACTTC. This translates into CSGGLGVAKNIQYF.

V and J are TRBV3-1 and TRBJ2-5; 13 bases map to TRBD2. After removal of 1 base from V and 4 bases from J, the junction contained 0 bases not matched to a gene. CDR1 and CDR2 from the germline V gene are LGHDT and YNNKEL (reference sequence). The CDR3 length is 15 residues. CDR3 in DNA: TGTGCCAGCAGCCAAGGGACTAGCGGGGGAGAGACCCAGTACTTC. Translating gives CASSQGTSGGETQYF.

This clonotype has just a few counts. The rearrangement links TRBV7-9 to TRBJ2-1; D is unresolved. This CDR3 region has 11 residues. Germline-derived CDR1 and CDR2 are SEHNR and FQNEAQ (reference sequence). V was cut by 5 bases and J by 8 bases, with 7 bases left in between. CDR3 sequence reads: CASSPKYEQFF. The CDR3, as DNA: TGTGCCAGCAGCCCGAAGTATGAGCAGTTCTTC. The entire variable domain, with the rest obtained from reference TRBV7-9 and TRBJ2-1, is as follows: DTGVSQNPRHKITKRGQNVTFRCDPISEHNRLYWYRQTLGQGPEFLTYFQNEAQLEKSRLLSDRFSAERPKGSFSTLEIQRTEQGDSAMYLCASSPKYEQFFGPGTRLTVL.

The chain employs TRBV6-5 and TRBJ2-7, with D possibly being TRBD1 (7 bases). Between the trimmed V and J ends, which lost 0 bases and 6 bases, there was a span of 18 bases. The CDR3 is 16 amino acids. CDR1 and CDR2 from the germline V gene are MNHEY and SVGAGI. The CDR3 here is CASSYSMAQGGSEQYF. CDR3 DNA sequence: TGTGCCAGCAGTTACTCGATGGCTCAGGGGGGCTCCGAGCAGTACTTC.

This clonotype was detected only a few times. The chain combines TRBV7-8 with TRBJ2-7; a possible D gene is TRBD2 (7 bases). The CDR3 covers 15 residues. Per the germline V gene, CDR1 is SGHVS and CDR2 is FQNEAQ. Trimming pared 6 bases from V and 0 bases from J, leaving 15 bases between. The CDR3 here is CASSKGGVGSYEQYF. CDR3 coding DNA: TGTGCCAGCAGTAAAGGGGGGGTCGGCTCCTACGAGCAGTACTTC.

This clonotype turned up a few times. The chain has TRBV15 and TRBJ2-1; TRBD1 matches 9 bases. CDR3 length: 12 amino acids. Germline V gene data show CDR1 as LNHNV and CDR2 as YYDKDF (reference sequence). V gave up 4 bases and J gave up 16 bases; unmatched junction bases: 8. The CDR3 DNA reads TGTGCCACCAGCACTAGGACAGGGGCAAAATTCTTC. It codes for CATSTRTGAKFF.

DNA of the CDR3: TGCAGTGCTAGTATAACAGGGTCGGGTGAGCAGTACTTC. Residues: CSASITGSGEQYF. The gene calls are TRBV20-1 and TRBJ2-7; TRBD1 might be the D (6 bases). The V gene's germline CDR1 is DFQATT and CDR2 SNEGSKA (reference sequence). The CDR3 extends over 13 amino acids. The V and J ends lost 3 bases and 7 bases respectively, with 16 bases between them.